This T cell receptor (beta chain) emerged from a study of blood T cell repertoires in COVID-19. Per the original data handling: It was from reference gene primer amplification that nucleated cell counts were estimated. Using immunoSEQ multiplex PCR, the repertoire was profiled, and TCRdb retains in-frame clones only, with some absent. The V and J calls and the clone size are those of that table, but D and trimming were determined from the DNA. This table has a few hundred thousand clones, around 81% appearing once. This CDR3 is 14 amino acids long. Trimming removed 7 bases from V and 1 base from J, with 13 bases in between. Germline V gene data show CDR1 as MRHNA and CDR2 as SNTAGT.

The chain uses TRBV6-4 and TRBJ1-1; a possible D gene is TRBD1 (6 bases). The receptor's source is a man aged 25 to 40 who had recovered from COVID-19. Sequencing was performed on peripheral blood. The CDR3 spells CASKSKGENTEAFF. As DNA, the CDR3 is TGTGCCAGCAAATCTAAGGGGGAGAACACTGAAGCTTTCTTT.